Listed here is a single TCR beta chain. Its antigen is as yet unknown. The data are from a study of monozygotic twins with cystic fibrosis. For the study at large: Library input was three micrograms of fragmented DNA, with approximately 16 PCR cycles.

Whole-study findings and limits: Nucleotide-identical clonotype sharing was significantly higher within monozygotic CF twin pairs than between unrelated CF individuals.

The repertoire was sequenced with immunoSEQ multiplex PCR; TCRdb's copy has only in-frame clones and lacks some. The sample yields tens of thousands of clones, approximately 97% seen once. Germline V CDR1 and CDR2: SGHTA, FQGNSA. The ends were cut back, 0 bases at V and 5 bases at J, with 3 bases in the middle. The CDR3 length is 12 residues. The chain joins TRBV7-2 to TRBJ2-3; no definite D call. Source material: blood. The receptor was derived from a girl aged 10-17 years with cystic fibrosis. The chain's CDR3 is CASSLALDTQYF. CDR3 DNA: TGTGCCAGCAGCTTAGCCTTAGATACGCAGTATTTT.